These 11 T cell receptor beta chains were sequenced from one sample in a study of blood T cell repertoires in COVID-19. Repertoires were generated with immunoSEQ multiplex PCR, while TCRdb's copy carries only in-frame clones and drops some. This sample has 140,000 or so clones, with over 60% found just once. What was sequenced was peripheral blood. The receptors shown here come from a man in his forties or fifties with acute or convalescent COVID-19.

The chain has TRBV15 and TRBJ2-5; 8 nucleotides line up with TRBD2. Per the germline V gene, CDR1 is LNHNV and CDR2 is YYDKDF (reference sequence). J gave up 2 bases and V 0 bases, and 5 bases lay outside the gene matches. The CDR3 totals 16 residues. This CDR3 reads CATSRDLRGDQETQYF. As DNA, the CDR3 is TGTGCCACCAGCAGAGATTTGCGGGGGGATCAAGAGACCCAGTACTTC.

This clone was counted once. The V gene is TRBV10-3, the J gene TRBJ2-2, with 7 bases aligning to TRBD2. In germline, CDR1 is ENHRY, CDR2 SYGVKD. V trimming: 0 bases; J trimming: 0 bases; junction bases outside the gene matches: 4. The CDR3 is 17 residues long. The CDR3 nucleotides are TGTGCCATCAGTGAGTCCAGCGGGACCACGAACACCGGGGAGCTGTTTTTT. It translates to CAISESSGTTNTGELFF.

The chain carries TRBV9 and TRBJ2-3; 7 nucleotides agree with TRBD2. V trimming: 1 base; J trimming: 0 bases; junction bases outside the gene matches: 5. CDR3 length equals 16 residues. CDR1 and CDR2 (germline): SGDLS, YYNGEE. The CDR3 nucleotides are TGTGCCAGCAGCGTACGGGCGGGGGTCAGCACAGATACGCAGTATTTT. It translates to CASSVRAGVSTDTQYF.

CDR3: CASSLAELNNEQFF. In DNA, the CDR3 is TGCGCCAGCAGCTTGGCCGAACTAAACAATGAGCAGTTCTTC. The gene calls are TRBV5-1 and TRBJ2-1; D uncertain. The CDR3 is 14 amino acids. Trimming removed 0 bases at V and 5 bases at J, with 9 bases between. Germline-derived CDR1 and CDR2 are SGHRS and YFSETQ.

This clone was detected only once. V usage is TRBV4-1 and J usage is TRBJ1-2; D may be TRBD1 (5 bases). The CDR3 has 18 residues. CDR1 is MGHRA, CDR2 YSYEKL, per germline. The V end lost 0 bases, the J end lost 1 base, and 18 bases lay between the germline ends. CDR3 loop: CASSQDRSVGTLNYGYTF. CDR3 coding DNA: TGCGCCAGCAGCCAAGATAGGTCCGTTGGGACTCTTAACTATGGCTACACCTTC.

This clone appeared once. The chain links TRBV6-5 to TRBJ2-3; 9 nucleotides agree with TRBD2. The germline V gene encodes CDR1 MNHEY and CDR2 SVGAGI. There are 14 residues in the CDR3. After removal of 6 bases from V and 3 bases from J, the junction contained 4 bases not matched to a gene. Written as DNA, the CDR3 is TGTGCCAGCAGGACTAGCGGCCCTACAGATACGCAGTATTTT. This sequence encodes CASRTSGPTDTQYF.

This sequence joins TRBV12-3 or TRBV12-4 and TRBJ2-7; unclear D gene. V lost 5 bases and J lost 9, with 17 bases in between. The CDR3 runs to 13 residues. In DNA, the CDR3 is TGTGCCAGCAGTAGCCAGGTCCGAGTGGGGCAGTACTTC. It specifies CASSSQVRVGQYF.

The chain recombines TRBV6-1 with TRBJ2-7, with 7 bases aligning to TRBD2. This CDR3 spans 15 amino acids. Per the germline V gene, CDR1 is MNHNS and CDR2 is SASEGT. The V segment lost 3 bases and the J segment 4 bases; nucleotides outside the gene matches: 9. The CDR3 is CASSESAGDPYEQYV. The CDR3 nucleotides read TGTGCCAGCAGTGAGTCTGCGGGGGACCCTTACGAGCAGTACGTC.

This chain joins TRBV3-1 (or the pseudogene TRBV3-2) and TRBJ2-3; TRBD2 agrees at 9 bases. With V trimmed by 2 bases and J by 3 bases, 3 bases remained unmatched. This CDR3 is built from 15 residues. Germline-derived CDR1 and CDR2 are LGHDT and YNNKEL (reference sequence). In nucleotides, the CDR3 is TGTGCCAGCAGCCAAAGCGGGGGGATAACAGATACGCAGTATTTT. As protein: CASSQSGGITDTQYF.

This chain uses TRBV3-1 (or the pseudogene TRBV3-2) with TRBJ2-6, with 11 bases that match TRBD1. With V trimmed by 3 bases and J by 3 bases, 7 bases remained unmatched. CDR3 length: 18 amino acids. Per the germline V gene, CDR1 is LGHDT and CDR2 is YNNKEL (reference sequence). The CDR3 DNA sequence: TGTGCCAGCAGCCACTTGGGACAGGGGGAAGGTGGGGCCAACGTCCTGACTTTC. It encodes CASSHLGQGEGGANVLTF.

The sample holds a few counts of this clone. V and J are TRBV5-5 and TRBJ2-7; 11 bases match TRBD1. Germline CDR1 is SGHKS and CDR2 is YYEKEE (reference sequence). Losses at the gene ends were 3 bases for V and 5 bases for J; bases not matched to a gene: 1. The CDR3 spans 13 residues. The CDR3 reads CASSWTGGNEQYF. In nucleotides, the CDR3 is TGTGCCAGCAGCTGGACAGGGGGCAACGAGCAGTACTTC.